Included here is one T cell receptor beta chain sequence, with context. What this receptor recognizes is not known. Per-base quality was not reported, and no clone a single base away is much larger than it. The data originate from a study of cytomegalovirus exposure and HLA in healthy donors (dated by TCRdb to the late 2010s). For the wider study: The 500 to 700 repertoires of the first cohort and the 95 to 150 validation repertoires were produced on the same platform, according to a later analysis. The study was designed to test whether signatures of past pathogen exposure could be identified by cataloging public T cell receptors. In addition to the first cohort of 650 to 800 subjects, a separate validation cohort of some 120 different subjects was used. To predict cytomegalovirus infection status, the study brought together high-throughput TCR immunosequencing, statistical association of individual TCRs with disease status, and machine learning.

The paper as a whole reports these results and caveats: A few of the identified cytomegalovirus-associated TCR beta chains were confirmed in vitro to be specific for cytomegalovirus antigens. A total of 150 to 200 TCR beta chains were listed by the study as associated with cytomegalovirus. In a later analysis, TCRs clustered in the first cohort were found to also tend to co-occur in the roughly 130 validation repertoires, with about 93% of cluster scores above 0. Cytomegalovirus status was reported to be diagnosed by the classifier with high specificity and sensitivity in both the original and validation cohorts. The authors suggested that the approach could potentially be extended to other disease states and immunological phenotypes. All 120 or so repertoires were used to score co-occurrence in the validation cohort in a later analysis, because that analysis had no HLA typing for the cohort. Most TCR sequences were seen in very few donors, while some public TCRs were found in many individuals.

Separate from the roughly 630-subject first cohort, the validation cohort of 120 subjects was the group to which the donors belonged. The library was built by means of the immunoSEQ multiplex PCR assay. The paper's processing steps were these. To diagnose cytomegalovirus status from the catalog of TCR beta chain sequences, a statistical classification framework was built. TCRdb took this table from immuneACCESS and kept in-frame rearrangements with V and J called. Such tables lack part of the clones; where checked against another copy, unresolved V genes explain under half of the gap, and the rest is unexplained. That table furnishes V, J and clone size, whereas the DNA furnished D and trimming. Present in this sample are about 110,000 clones, roughly nine tenths of which were seen just once. Around 1.7% of the sample belongs to the ten largest clones. This sequence was found in a young woman in good health and CMV-seropositive. Material for sequencing was PBMCs.

The CDR3 reads CSAPDRGLYTF. The DNA is as follows: TGCAGTGCTCCGGACAGGGGGCTCTACACCTTC. The chain is encoded by TRBV20-1 joined to TRBJ1-2; 11 bases in the middle match TRBD1. CDR3 length: 11 amino acids, cysteine to phenylalanine. Only the CDR3 DNA is retained, 33 bases long and in frame from the first base. Germline trimming: 5 bases from V, 10 bases from J; junction bases outside gene matches: 3. The germline V gene (reference sequence) gives CDR1 as DFQATT and CDR2 as SNEGSKA.